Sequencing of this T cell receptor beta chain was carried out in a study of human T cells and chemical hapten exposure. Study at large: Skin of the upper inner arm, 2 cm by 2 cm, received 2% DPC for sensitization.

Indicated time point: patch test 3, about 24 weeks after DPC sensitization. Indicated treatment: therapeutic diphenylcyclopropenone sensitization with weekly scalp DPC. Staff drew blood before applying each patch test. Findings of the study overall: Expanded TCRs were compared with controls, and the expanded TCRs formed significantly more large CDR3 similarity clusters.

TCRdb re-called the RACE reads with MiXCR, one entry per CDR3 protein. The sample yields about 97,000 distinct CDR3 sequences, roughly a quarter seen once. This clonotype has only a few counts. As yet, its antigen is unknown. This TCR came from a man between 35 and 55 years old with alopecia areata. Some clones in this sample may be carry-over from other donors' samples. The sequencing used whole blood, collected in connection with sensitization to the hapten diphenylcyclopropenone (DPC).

The CDR3 DNA sequence: TGTGCCAGCAGCCAAGGTAGCGGGTGGATCAATGAGCAGTTCTTC. Translated, it gives CASSQGSGWINEQFF. V gene TRBV14 combines with J gene TRBJ2-1; 7 nucleotides match TRBD2. The CDR3 runs 15 residues. Trimming cost V 1 base and J 6 bases; bases outside gene matches: 6. The germline V gene has CDR1 SGHDN and CDR2 FVKESK.